This is a list of T cell receptor beta chains from one sample in a study of blood T cell repertoires in COVID-19. Sequenced by immunoSEQ multiplex PCR; TCRdb stores in-frame clones only, minus some. The repertoire holds approximately 140,000 clones, with approximately 86% as singletons. Sequencing was done on a sample of peripheral blood. Receptors were obtained from a woman aged 40 to 50 with active or convalescent COVID-19. Both conserved end residues are part of each CDR3. Each record gives: clone size, D gene, J gene, V gene, CDR3 DNA, CDR3 protein. The D gene is left open where the match is weak. The listing skips clone size in some rows; elsewhere it reads once, few, many or a size class.

>-|TRBD1|TRBJ1-4|TRBV2
TGTGCCAGCTGGGTTGGGGGACAGGGAAATGAAAAACTGTTTTTT
CASWVGGQGNEKLFF
>-|TRBD1|TRBJ2-7|TRBV7-2
TGTGCCAGCAGCCGACAGGGGTCCTACGAGCAGTACTTC
CASSRQGSYEQYF
>-|-|TRBJ1-2|TRBV5-5
TGTGCCAGCAGCTTGGTAGTATGGGGGGGTGATGGCTACACCTTC
CASSLVVWGGDGYTF
>-|TRBD1|TRBJ1-2|TRBV18
TGTGCCAGCTCACCGACAGGGGACGGCTACACCTTC
CASSPTGDGYTF
>-|-|TRBJ2-7|TRBV5-8
TGTGCCAGCAGCGGACAGTTCTTCTACGAGCAGTACTTC
CASSGQFFYEQYF
>-|TRBD1|TRBJ1-2|TRBV27
TGTGCCAGCACCAGTCTAACAGGGGGCGCGTACTATGGCTACACCTTC
CASTSLTGGAYYGYTF
>-|-|TRBJ2-5|TRBV23-1
TGCGCCAGCAGTCCCCACGGGCAGGGAGGAGAGACCCAGTACTTC
CASSPHGQGGETQYF
>-|TRBD2|TRBJ2-7|TRBV25-1
TGTGCCAGCAGTGGGACTAGCGGGGAATGGAAGCAGTACTTC
CASSGTSGEWKQYF
>once|TRBD1|TRBJ1-3|TRBV28
TGTGCCAGCAGTCCCGACAGGGGGCTAGGAAACACCATATATTTT
CASSPDRGLGNTIYF
>-|-|TRBJ2-1|TRBV2
TGTGCCAGCAGGGGGAACGGGAACAATGAGCAGTTCTTC
CASRGNGNNEQFF
>-|-|TRBJ1-1|TRBV4-3
TGCGCCAGCAGCCAAGATTGGGCAGGGACTAACACTGAAGCTTTCTTT
CASSQDWAGTNTEAFF
>-|-|TRBJ2-1|TRBV5-1
TGCGCCAGCAGCTTGGCCCGGGATGAGCAGTTCTTC
CASSLARDEQFF